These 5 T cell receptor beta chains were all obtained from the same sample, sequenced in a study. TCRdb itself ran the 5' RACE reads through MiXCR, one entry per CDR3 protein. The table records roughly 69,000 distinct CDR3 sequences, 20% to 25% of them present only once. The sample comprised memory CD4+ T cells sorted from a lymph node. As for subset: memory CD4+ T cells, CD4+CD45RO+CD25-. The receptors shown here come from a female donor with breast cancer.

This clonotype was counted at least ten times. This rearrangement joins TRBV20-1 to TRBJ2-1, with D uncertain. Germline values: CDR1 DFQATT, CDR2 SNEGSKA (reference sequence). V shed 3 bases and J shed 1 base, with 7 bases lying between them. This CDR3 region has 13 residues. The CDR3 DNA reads TGCAGTGCTAGCCCTGGATCCTACAATGAGCAGTTCTTC. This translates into CSASPGSYNEQFF.

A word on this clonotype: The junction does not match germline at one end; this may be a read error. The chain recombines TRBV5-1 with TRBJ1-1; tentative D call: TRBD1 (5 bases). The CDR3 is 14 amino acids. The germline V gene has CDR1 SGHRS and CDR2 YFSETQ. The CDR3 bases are TGCGCCAGCAGCGCACCGACAGAGAACACTGAAGTTTTCTTT. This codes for CASSAPTENTEVFF.

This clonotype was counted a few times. The CDR3 reads CATSSRRAGGHVAQYF. CDR3 DNA: TGTGCCACCAGCAGCCGCAGAGCGGGAGGGCACGTCGCGCAGTATTTT. The chain links TRBV15 to TRBJ2-3, with 10 nucleotides matching TRBD2. The ends lost 3 bases at V and 10 bases at J; junction bases unmatched: 13. Germline V CDR1 and CDR2: LNHNV, YYDKDF (reference sequence). This CDR3 is 16 amino acids long.

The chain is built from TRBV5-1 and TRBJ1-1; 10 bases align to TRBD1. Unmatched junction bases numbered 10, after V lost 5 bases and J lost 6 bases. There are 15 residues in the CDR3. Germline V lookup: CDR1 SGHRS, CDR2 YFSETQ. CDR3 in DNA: TGCGCCAGCAGTGCAACCGGGACAGGGGACGCTGAAGCTTTCTTT. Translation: CASSATGTGDAEAFF.

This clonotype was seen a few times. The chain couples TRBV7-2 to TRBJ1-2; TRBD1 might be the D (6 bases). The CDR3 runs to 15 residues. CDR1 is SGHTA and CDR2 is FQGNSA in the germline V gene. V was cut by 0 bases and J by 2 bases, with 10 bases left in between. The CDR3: CASSLAPGANYGYTF. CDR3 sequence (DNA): TGTGCCAGCAGCTTAGCGCCAGGGGCGAACTATGGCTACACCTTC.